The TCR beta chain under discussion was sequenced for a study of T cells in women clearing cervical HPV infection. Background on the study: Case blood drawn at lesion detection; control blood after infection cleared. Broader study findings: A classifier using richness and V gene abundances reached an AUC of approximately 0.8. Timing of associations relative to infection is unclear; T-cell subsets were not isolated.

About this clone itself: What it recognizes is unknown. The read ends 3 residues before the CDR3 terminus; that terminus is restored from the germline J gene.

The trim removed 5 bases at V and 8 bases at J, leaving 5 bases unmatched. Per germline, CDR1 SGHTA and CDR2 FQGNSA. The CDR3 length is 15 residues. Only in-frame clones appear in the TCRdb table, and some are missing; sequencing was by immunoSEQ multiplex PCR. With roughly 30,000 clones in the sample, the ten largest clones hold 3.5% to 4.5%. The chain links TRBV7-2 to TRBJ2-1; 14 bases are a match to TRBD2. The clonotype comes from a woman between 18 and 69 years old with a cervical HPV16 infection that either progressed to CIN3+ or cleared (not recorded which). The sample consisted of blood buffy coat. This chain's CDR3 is CASSPGLAGDYEQFF. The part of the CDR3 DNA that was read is TGTGCCAGCAGCCCGGGACTAGCGGGAGACTATGAG.